The T cell receptor beta chain under discussion was sequenced for a study of blood T cell repertoires in COVID-19. Study details: Researchers got acute and convalescent COVID-19 samples from the United States, Italy and Spain.

Data came from immunoSEQ multiplex PCR; TCRdb stores just in-frame clones and leaves some out. The table records about 140,000 clones, approximately 88% of them present only once. Germline lookup yields CDR1 KGHDR and CDR2 SFDVKD. Trimming cost V 7 bases and J 10 bases; bases outside gene matches: 8. The CDR3 covers 15 residues. Material: peripheral blood. V is TRBV24-1 and J is TRBJ2-2; 13 bases align to TRBD2. The clonotype comes from a man between 60 and 75 years old with active or convalescent COVID-19. Written as DNA, the CDR3 is TGTGCCACCAGCGGACTAGCGGGGGCTGAGAAGGAGCTGTTTTTT. It yields the protein CATSGLAGAEKELFF.